Following are 16 T cell receptor beta chains from one sample sequenced in a study of T cell repertoires in cytomegalovirus infection. TCRdb reanalysed the reads using MiXCR and keeps one entry per CDR3 protein. This sample has 200,000 to 300,000 distinct CDR3 sequences, with approximately 8.3% found just once. Source material: PBMCs. These receptors all stem from a human donor in good health (CMV status not recorded). Some clones in this sample may be carry-over from other donors' samples.

This clonotype showed up many times. This chain connects TRBV28 to TRBJ2-3; D uncertain. Trimming took off 6 bases at V and 4 bases at J, with 11 bases between the two ends. This CDR3 region has 13 residues. CDR1 and CDR2 from the germline V gene are MDHEN and SYDVKM. The CDR3 sequence: CASRLPPSDTQYF. The CDR3 DNA follows: TGTGCCAGCAGACTGCCCCCATCAGATACGCAGTATTTT.

This clonotype showed up many times. The CDR3 bases are TGTGCCAGCAGCTACCCACGGGGGGCTGAGCAGTTCTTC. The encoded protein is CASSYPRGAEQFF. V and J are TRBV7-9 and TRBJ2-1; a weak D match, TRBD2 (7 bases). Germline CDR1 is SEHNR and CDR2 is FQNEAQ (reference sequence). The CDR3 totals 13 residues. The V end was cut by 4 bases, the J end by 9 bases, with 13 bases between. The full variable domain, rest sourced from reference TRBV7-9 and TRBJ2-1, is DTGVSQNPRHKITKRGQNVTFRCDPISEHNRLYWYRQTLGQGPEFLTYFQNEAQLEKSRLLSDRFSAERPKGSFSTLEIQRTEQGDSAMYLCASSYPRGAEQFFGPGTRLTVL.

The chain carries TRBV4-2 and TRBJ1-4; unclear D gene. The ends were cut back, 0 bases at V and 8 bases at J, with 13 bases in the middle. The CDR3 has 15 amino acids. Germline-derived CDR1 and CDR2 are LGHNA and YNFKEQ. CDR3 loop: CASSQEMPGTEKLFF. CDR3 DNA sequence: TGTGCCAGCAGCCAAGAGATGCCGGGTACGGAAAAACTGTTTTTT.

At least ten counts were recorded for this clonotype. The V call is TRBV6-1, the J call TRBJ2-3; TRBD1 agrees at 9 bases. With V trimmed by 6 bases and J by 3 bases, 7 bases remained unmatched. This CDR3 is built from 15 residues. Germline CDR1 MNHNS, CDR2 SASEGT. The CDR3 protein is CASRRRGQGTDTQYF. The DNA of the CDR3 is TGTGCCAGCAGGCGCCGGGGACAGGGAACAGATACGCAGTATTTT.

This chain's CDR3 is CASREGGPTEAFF. The DNA for the CDR3 is TGCGCCAGCCGGGAGGGGGGGCCCACTGAAGCTTTCTTT. The chain combines TRBV5-1 with TRBJ1-1; TRBD1 is a possible D gene (6 bases). Germline values: CDR1 SGHRS, CDR2 YFSETQ. The CDR3 is 13 amino acids. Trimming removed 7 bases from V and 4 bases from J, with 14 bases in between.

Many counts were recorded for this clonotype. The rearrangement uses TRBV7-8 and TRBJ2-7; the D is unclear. The germline CDR1 and CDR2 sequences are SGHVS and FQNEAQ. The CDR3 covers 15 residues. Trimming removed 5 bases from V and 2 bases from J, with 16 bases in between. CDR3: CASSLTTAVTYEQYF. For the CDR3, the DNA is TGTGCCAGCAGCCTCACGACGGCCGTAACCTACGAGCAGTACTTC.

Ten or more counts support this clonotype. This rearrangement joins TRBV11-2 to TRBJ2-5; 7 bases agree with TRBD2. The ends lost 0 bases at V and 8 bases at J; junction bases unmatched: 9. CDR3 length: 15 residues. Germline V gene data show CDR1 as SGHAT and CDR2 as FQNNGV. CDR3 loop: CASSLDRDYGTTQYF. The CDR3 region has the DNA TGTGCCAGCAGCTTAGATCGGGACTATGGAACAACCCAGTACTTC.

This clonotype was picked up a small number of times. CDR3 sequence reads: CASSSSQPSGGYTF. In DNA, the CDR3 is TGTGCCAGCAGTTCCTCCCAACCCAGTGGCGGCTACACCTTC. The V gene is TRBV6-2 or TRBV6-3, the J gene TRBJ1-2; no firm D call. With 4 bases removed from V and 8 bases from J, the gap between germline ends came to 17 bases. Germline V CDR1 and CDR2: MNHEY, SVGEGT. CDR3 length equals 14 residues.

Only a few counts were recorded for this clonotype. This sequence joins TRBV7-6 and TRBJ1-1; unclear D gene. The CDR3 covers 14 residues. Germline V gene lookup returns CDR1 SGHVS and CDR2 FNYEAQ. V lost 7 bases to trimming and J lost 6 bases, with 18 bases between them. CDR3 DNA sequence: TGTGCCAGCACCCAAATTCCTAAAGGCGCTGAAGCTTTCTTT. This encodes CASTQIPKGAEAFF.

This clonotype has a count of ten or more. The chain recombines TRBV20-1 with TRBJ2-5, with 7 bases identical to TRBD1. The CDR3 sequence is 17 residues long. J lost 0 bases, V lost 1 base, and 11 bases had no gene match. The germline V gene has CDR1 DFQATT and CDR2 SNEGSKA (reference sequence). The CDR3 region is CSARAPPRDSNQETQYF. The CDR3 region has the DNA TGCAGTGCTAGAGCCCCCCCTCGGGACAGCAACCAAGAGACCCAGTACTTC.

The V gene is TRBV20-1, the J gene TRBJ2-2; the D is unclear. V lost 2 bases to trimming and J lost 1 base, with 11 bases between them. There are 15 residues in the CDR3. Germline CDR1 DFQATT, CDR2 SNEGSKA (reference sequence). CDR3 in amino acids: CSARSWGLNTGELFF. For the CDR3, the DNA is TGCAGTGCTAGAAGCTGGGGATTGAACACCGGGGAGCTGTTTTTT.

This clonotype was seen repeatedly, ten times or more. The CDR3 is CASSLLAGGPNEQFF. CDR3 sequence (DNA): TGTGCCAGCAGCTTACTAGCGGGAGGACCCAATGAGCAGTTCTTC. J is TRBJ2-1 and V is TRBV11-2, with 11 bases that match TRBD2. J gave up 6 bases and V 2 bases, and 3 bases lay outside the gene matches. Per germline, CDR1 SGHAT and CDR2 FQNNGV. The CDR3 is made up of 15 amino acids.

This clonotype was seen repeatedly, ten times or more. This sequence joins TRBV7-2 and TRBJ1-1; D remains ambiguous. This CDR3 spans 14 amino acids. The V end lost 5 bases, the J end lost 5 bases, and 15 bases lay between the germline ends. Germline assignment: CDR1 SGHTA and CDR2 FQGNSA. The CDR3 DNA reads TGTGCCAGCAGCCGGGGTACAACCCCAACTGAAGCTTTCTTT. It is translated as CASSRGTTPTEAFF.

In its sample, this clonotype was seen many times. The gene calls are TRBV12-3 or TRBV12-4 and TRBJ1-3, with D tentatively TRBD1 (5 bases). Trimming took 6 bases from V and 8 from J, leaving 14 bases between them. The CDR3 extends over 13 amino acids. DNA for the CDR3: TGTGCCAGCAGCCAGACGGCGGGGCACACCATATATTTT. This translates into CASSQTAGHTIYF.

The rearrangement joins TRBV28 to TRBJ2-3; D tentatively fits TRBD1 or TRBD2 (6 bases each). V dropped 6 bases and J dropped 2 bases, with 18 bases sitting between them. This CDR3 contains 16 residues. The germline V gene encodes CDR1 MDHEN and CDR2 SYDVKM. This CDR3 reads CASRRLEGGITDTQYF. The CDR3 nucleotides are TGTGCCAGCAGGCGGTTGGAGGGGGGAATCACAGATACGCAGTATTTT.

In its sample, this clonotype was seen once. This chain links TRBV18 with TRBJ2-3; 8 bases line up with TRBD2. Germline values: CDR1 KGHSH, CDR2 LQKENI. This CDR3 has 15 residues. V lost 3 bases and J lost 6; bases outside the gene matches: 8. The CDR3 sequence: CASSPGLDFYDTQYF. For the CDR3, the DNA is TGTGCCAGCTCACCGGGACTAGATTTTTACGATACGCAGTATTTT.